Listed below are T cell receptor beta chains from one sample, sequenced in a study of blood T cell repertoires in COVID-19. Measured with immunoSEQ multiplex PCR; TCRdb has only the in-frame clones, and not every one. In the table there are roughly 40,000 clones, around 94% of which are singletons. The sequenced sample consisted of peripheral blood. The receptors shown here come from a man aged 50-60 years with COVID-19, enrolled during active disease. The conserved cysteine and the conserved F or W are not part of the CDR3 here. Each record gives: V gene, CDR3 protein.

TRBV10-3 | AISEGDLSQETQY
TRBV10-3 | AISVHGTGSDTEAF
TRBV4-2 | ASSREATSGRWGTQY
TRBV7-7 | ASSLRLAGGSSYNEQF
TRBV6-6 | ASSQMWGGSYEQY
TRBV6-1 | ASSEAYYGYT
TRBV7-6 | ASSSRQGQGSSGANVLT
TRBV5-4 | ASTFDRDDEQY
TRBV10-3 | AISGSSSYEQY
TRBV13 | ASSLGDSSYEQY
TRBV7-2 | ASSLVRTGGSGYT
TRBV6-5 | ASRDRTNSGNTIY
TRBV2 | ASTTGGSTEAF
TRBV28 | ASSFLTREAF
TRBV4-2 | ASSQWGEDQPQH
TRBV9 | ASSAGTDQPQH